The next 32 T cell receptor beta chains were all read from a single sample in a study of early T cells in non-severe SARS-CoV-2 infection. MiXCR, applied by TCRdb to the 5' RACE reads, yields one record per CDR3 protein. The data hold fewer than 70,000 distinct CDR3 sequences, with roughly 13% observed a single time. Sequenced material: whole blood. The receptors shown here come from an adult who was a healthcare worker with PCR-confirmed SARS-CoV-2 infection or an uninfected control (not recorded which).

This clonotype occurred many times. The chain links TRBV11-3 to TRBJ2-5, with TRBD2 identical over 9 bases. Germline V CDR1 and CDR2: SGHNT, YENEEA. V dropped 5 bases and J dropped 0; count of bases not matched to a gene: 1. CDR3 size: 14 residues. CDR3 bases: TGTGCCAGCAGCCTAGCGGGAAACCAAGAGACCCAGTACTTC. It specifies CASSLAGNQETQYF.

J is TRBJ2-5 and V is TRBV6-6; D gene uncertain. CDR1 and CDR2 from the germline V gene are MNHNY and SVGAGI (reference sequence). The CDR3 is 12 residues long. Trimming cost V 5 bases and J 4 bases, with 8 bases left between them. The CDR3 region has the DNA TGTGCCAGCAGTATTGGCCGAGAGACCCAGTACTTC. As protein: CASSIGRETQYF.

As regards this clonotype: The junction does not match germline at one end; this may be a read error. CDR3 sequence: CASSLAGGPYNVQFF. CDR3 bases: TGTGCCAGCAGCCTAGCGGGAGGGCCTTACAATGTGCAGTTCTTC. The rearrangement links TRBV5-6 to TRBJ2-1; 12 positions match TRBD2. Germline assignment: CDR1 SGHDT and CDR2 YYEEEE. The CDR3 has 15 residues.

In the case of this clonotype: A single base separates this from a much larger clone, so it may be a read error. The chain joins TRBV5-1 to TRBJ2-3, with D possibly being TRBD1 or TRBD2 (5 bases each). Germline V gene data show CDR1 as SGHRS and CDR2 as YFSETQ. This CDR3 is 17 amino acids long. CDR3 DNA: TGCGCCAGCAGGGGGTCCAATCCGGGACGGTTCACAGTTACGCAGTATTTT. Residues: CASRGSNPGRFTVTQYF. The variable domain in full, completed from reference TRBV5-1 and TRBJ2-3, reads KAGVTQTPRYLIKTRGQQVTLSCSPISGHRSVSWYQQTPGQGLQFLFEYFSETQRNKGNFPGRFSGRQFSNSRSEMNVSTLELGDSALYLCASRGSNPGRFTVTQYFGPGTRLTVL.

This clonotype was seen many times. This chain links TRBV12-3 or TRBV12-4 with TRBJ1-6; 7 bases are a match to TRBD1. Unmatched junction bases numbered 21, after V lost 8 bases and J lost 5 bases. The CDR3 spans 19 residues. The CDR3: CASSPGGRGTEPNNSPLHF. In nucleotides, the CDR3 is TGTGCCAGCTCCCCGGGGGGCAGGGGGACAGAACCGAATAATTCACCCCTCCACTTT.

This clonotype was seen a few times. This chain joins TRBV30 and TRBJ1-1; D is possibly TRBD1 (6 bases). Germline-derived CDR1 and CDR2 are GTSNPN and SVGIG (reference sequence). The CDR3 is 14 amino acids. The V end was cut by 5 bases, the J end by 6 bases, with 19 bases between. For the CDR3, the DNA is TGTGCCTGGCAGACTCAAACGGACAGCCCTGAAGCTTTCTTT. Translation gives CAWQTQTDSPEAFF.

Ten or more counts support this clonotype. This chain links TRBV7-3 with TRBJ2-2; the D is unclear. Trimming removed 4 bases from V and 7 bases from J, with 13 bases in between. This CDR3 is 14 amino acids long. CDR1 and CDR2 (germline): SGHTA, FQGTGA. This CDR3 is CASSSTGVGGELFF. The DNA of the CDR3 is TGTGCCAGCAGCTCCACTGGGGTCGGCGGGGAGCTGTTTTTT.

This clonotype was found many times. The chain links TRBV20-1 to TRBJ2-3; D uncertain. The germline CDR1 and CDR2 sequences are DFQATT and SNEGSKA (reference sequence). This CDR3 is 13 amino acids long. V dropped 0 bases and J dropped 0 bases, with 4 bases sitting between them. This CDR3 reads CSAREASTDTQYF. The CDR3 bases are TGCAGTGCTAGAGAAGCTAGCACAGATACGCAGTATTTT.

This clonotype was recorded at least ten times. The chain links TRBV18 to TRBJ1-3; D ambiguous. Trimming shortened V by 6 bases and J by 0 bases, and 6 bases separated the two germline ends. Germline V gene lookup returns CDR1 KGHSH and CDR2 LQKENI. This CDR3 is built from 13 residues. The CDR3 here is CASSPSSGNTIYF. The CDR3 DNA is TGTGCCAGCTCGCCCAGCTCTGGAAACACCATATATTTT.

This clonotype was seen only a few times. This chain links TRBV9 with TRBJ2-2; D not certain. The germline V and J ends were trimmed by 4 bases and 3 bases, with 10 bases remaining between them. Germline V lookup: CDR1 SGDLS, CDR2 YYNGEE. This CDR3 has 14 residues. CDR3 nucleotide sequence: TGTGCCAGCAGCATTAGACCAGACACCGGGGAGCTGTTTTTT. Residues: CASSIRPDTGELFF.

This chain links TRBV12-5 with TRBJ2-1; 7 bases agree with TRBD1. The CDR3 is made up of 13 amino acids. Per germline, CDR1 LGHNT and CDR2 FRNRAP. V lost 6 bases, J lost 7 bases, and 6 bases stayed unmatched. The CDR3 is CASGHRGRNEQFF. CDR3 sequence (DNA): TGTGCTAGTGGCCACAGGGGCCGAAATGAGCAGTTCTTC.

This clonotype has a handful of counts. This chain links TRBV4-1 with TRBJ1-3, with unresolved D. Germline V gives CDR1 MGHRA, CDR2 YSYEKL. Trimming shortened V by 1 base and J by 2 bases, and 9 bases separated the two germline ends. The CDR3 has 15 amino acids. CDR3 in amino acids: CASSQGSGAGNTIYF. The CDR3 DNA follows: TGCGCCAGCAGCCAAGGTTCTGGGGCTGGAAACACCATATATTTT.

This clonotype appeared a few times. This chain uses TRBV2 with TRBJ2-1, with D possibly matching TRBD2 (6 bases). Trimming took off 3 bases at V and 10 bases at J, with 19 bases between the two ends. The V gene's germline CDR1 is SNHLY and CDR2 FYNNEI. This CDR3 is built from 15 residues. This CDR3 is CASSENRLDGGEQFF. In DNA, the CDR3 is TGTGCCAGCAGTGAGAATCGACTCGACGGAGGGGAGCAGTTCTTC.

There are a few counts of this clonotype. CDR3 region: CASSTAPSGQKDTQYF. DNA of the CDR3: TGTGCCAGCAGCACGGCCCCCTCCGGCCAGAAAGATACGCAGTATTTT. The V call is TRBV5-4, the J call TRBJ2-3; D gene unclear. Trimming removed 4 bases from V and 5 bases from J, with 20 bases in between. Germline assignment: CDR1 SGHNT and CDR2 YYREEE (reference sequence). The CDR3 covers 16 residues.

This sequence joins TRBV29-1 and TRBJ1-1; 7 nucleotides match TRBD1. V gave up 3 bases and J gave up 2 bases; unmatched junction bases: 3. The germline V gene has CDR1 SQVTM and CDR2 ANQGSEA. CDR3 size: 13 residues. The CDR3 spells CSVDRGGNTEAFF. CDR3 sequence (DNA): TGCAGCGTTGACAGGGGGGGAAACACTGAAGCTTTCTTT.

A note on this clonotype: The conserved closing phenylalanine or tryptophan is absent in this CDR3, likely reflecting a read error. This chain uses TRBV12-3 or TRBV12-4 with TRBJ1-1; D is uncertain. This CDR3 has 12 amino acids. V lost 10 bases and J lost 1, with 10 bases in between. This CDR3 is CATIKGNTEAFL. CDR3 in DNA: TGTGCCACCATAAAGGGGAACACTGAAGCTTTCTTA.

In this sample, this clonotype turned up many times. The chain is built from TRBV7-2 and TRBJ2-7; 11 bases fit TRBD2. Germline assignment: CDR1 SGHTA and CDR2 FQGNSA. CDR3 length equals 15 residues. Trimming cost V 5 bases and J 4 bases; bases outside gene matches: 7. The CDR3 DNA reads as TGTGCCAGCAGCGCCTCGGGGACTAGCGGTTACGAGCAGTACTTC. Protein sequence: CASSASGTSGYEQYF.

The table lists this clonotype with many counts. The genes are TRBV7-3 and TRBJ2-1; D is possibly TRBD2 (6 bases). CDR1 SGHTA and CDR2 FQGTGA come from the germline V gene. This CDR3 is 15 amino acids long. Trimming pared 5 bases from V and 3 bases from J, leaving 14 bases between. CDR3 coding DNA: TGTGCCAGCAGCCTACCCCGCGGGATCTACAATGAGCAGTTCTTC. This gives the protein CASSLPRGIYNEQFF. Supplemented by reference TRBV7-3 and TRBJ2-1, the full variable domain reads GAGVSQTPSNKVTEKGKYVELRCDPISGHTALYWYRQSLGQGPEFLIYFQGTGAADDSGLPNDRFFAVRPEGSVSTLKIQRTERGDSAVYLCASSLPRGIYNEQFFGPGTRLTVL.

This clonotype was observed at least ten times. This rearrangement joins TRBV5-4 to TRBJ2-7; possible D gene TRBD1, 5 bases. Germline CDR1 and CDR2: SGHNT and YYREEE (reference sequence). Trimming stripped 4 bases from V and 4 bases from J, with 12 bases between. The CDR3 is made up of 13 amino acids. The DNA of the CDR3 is TGTGCCAGCAGCAACGATAGGGGTTACGAGCAGTACTTC. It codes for CASSNDRGYEQYF.

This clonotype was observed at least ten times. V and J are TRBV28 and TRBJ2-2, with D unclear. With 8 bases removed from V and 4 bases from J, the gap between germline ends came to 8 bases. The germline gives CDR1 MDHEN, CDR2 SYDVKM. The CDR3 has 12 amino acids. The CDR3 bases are TGTGCCAGCTCTTGGGGCACCGGGGAGCTGTTTTTT. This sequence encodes CASSWGTGELFF.

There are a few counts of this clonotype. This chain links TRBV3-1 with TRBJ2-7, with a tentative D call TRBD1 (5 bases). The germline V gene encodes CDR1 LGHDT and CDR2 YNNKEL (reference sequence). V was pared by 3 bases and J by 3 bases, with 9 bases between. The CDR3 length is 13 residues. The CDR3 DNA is TGTGCCAGCAGCCACGACAGCTACTACGAGCAGTACTTC. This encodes CASSHDSYYEQYF.

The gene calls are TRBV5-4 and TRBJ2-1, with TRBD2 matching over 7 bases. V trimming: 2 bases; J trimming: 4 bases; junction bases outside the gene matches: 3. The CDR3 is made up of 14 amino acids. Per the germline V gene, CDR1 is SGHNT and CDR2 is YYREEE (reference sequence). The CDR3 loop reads CASSFLAGYNEQFF. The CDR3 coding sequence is TGTGCCAGCAGCTTCTTAGCGGGTTACAATGAGCAGTTCTTC.

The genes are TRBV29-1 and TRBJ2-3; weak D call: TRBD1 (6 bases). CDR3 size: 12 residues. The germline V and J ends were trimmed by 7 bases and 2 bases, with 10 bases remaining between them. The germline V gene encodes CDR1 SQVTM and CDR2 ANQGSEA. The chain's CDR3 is CSASGDTDTQYF. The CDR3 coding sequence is TGCAGCGCCTCAGGGGACACAGATACGCAGTATTTT.

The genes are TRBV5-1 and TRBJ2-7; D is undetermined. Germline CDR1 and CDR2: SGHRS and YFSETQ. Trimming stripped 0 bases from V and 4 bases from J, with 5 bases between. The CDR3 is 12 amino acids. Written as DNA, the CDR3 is TGCGCCAGCAGCTTGGTGGGGTACGAGCAGTACTTC. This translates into CASSLVGYEQYF.

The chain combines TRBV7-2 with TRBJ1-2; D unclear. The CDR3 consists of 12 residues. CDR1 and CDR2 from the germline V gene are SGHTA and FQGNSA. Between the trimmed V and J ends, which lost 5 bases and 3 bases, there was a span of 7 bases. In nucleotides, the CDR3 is TGTGCCAGCAGCCTCCCCTACTATGGCTACACCTTC. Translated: CASSLPYYGYTF.

The chain's CDR3 is CASSMPKETQYF. CDR3 in DNA: TGTGCCAGCTCAATGCCGAAAGAGACCCAGTACTTC. The V and J genes are TRBV18 and TRBJ2-5; unclear D gene. V was pared by 5 bases and J by 3 bases, with 7 bases between. This CDR3 region has 12 residues. Germline V gene data show CDR1 as KGHSH and CDR2 as LQKENI.

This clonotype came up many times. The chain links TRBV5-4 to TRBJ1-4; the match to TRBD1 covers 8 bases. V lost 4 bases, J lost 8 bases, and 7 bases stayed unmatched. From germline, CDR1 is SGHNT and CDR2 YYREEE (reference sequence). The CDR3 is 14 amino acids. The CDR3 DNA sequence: TGTGCCAGCAGCGGTGACAGGGGATTAGAAAAACTGTTTTTT. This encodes CASSGDRGLEKLFF.

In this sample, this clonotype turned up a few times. The CDR3 sequence: CASSLLSRDHQPQHF. CDR3 sequence (DNA): TGCGCCAGCAGCTTGTTGTCCAGGGACCATCAGCCCCAGCATTTT. The chain couples TRBV5-1 to TRBJ1-5; a weak D match, TRBD1 (5 bases). V lost 1 base and J 5 bases, leaving 13 bases between the germline ends. Germline V gives CDR1 SGHRS, CDR2 YFSETQ. The CDR3 length is 15 residues.

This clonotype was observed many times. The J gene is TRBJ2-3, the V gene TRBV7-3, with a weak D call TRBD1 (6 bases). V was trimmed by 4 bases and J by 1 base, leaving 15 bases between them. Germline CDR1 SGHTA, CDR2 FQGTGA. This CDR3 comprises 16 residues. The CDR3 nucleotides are TGTGCCAGCAGCTCCCCAACAGGGTCCCGCACAGATACGCAGTATTTT. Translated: CASSSPTGSRTDTQYF.

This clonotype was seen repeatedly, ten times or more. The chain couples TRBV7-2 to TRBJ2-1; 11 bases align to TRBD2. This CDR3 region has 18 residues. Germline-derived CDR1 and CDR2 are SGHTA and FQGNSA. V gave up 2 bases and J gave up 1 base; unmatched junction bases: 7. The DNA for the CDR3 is TGTGCCAGCAGCTTACATAGCGGGGGGGCGGGTTCCTACAATGAGCAGTTCTTC. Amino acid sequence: CASSLHSGGAGSYNEQFF. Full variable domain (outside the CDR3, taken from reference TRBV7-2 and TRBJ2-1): GAGVSQSPSNKVTEKGKDVELRCDPISGHTALYWYRQSLGQGLEFLIYFQGNSAPDKSGLPSDRFSAERTGGSVSTLTIQRTQQEDSAVYLCASSLHSGGAGSYNEQFFGPGTRLTVL.

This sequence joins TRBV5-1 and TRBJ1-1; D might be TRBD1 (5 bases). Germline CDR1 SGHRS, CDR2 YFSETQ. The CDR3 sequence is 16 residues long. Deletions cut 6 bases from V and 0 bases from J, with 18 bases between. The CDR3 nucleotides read TGCGCCAGCACCCCCCGGGGGGATCCCATGAACACTGAAGCTTTCTTT. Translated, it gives CASTPRGDPMNTEAFF. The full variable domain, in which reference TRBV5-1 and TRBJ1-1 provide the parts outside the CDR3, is KAGVTQTPRYLIKTRGQQVTLSCSPISGHRSVSWYQQTPGQGLQFLFEYFSETQRNKGNFPGRFSGRQFSNSRSEMNVSTLELGDSALYLCASTPRGDPMNTEAFFGQGTRLTVV.

For the CDR3, the DNA is TGTGCCAGTAGTATAGGCGGCAGGGCTCTAGAACAGCCCCAGCATTTT. Translation: CASSIGGRALEQPQHF. The chain carries TRBV19 and TRBJ1-5, with D possibly TRBD1 on 5 matching bases. Trimming cost V 1 base and J 7 bases, with 17 bases left between them. The CDR3 runs 16 residues. The V gene's germline CDR1 is LNHDA and CDR2 SQIVND (reference sequence). Supplemented by reference TRBV19 and TRBJ1-5, the full variable domain reads DGGITQSPKYLFRKEGQNVTLSCEQNLNHDAMYWYRQDPGQGLRLIYYSQIVNDFQKGDIAEGYSVSREKKESFPLTVTSAQKNPTAFYLCASSIGGRALEQPQHFGDGTRLSIL.